The rows below give T cell receptor beta chains drawn from one sample of a study of blood T cell repertoires in COVID-19. TCRdb's table, derived via immunoSEQ multiplex PCR, lists solely in-frame clones and lacks some. The sample holds 60,000 to 85,000 clones; 75% are singletons and the top ten take around a fifth. Sequences were obtained from peripheral blood. These receptors all stem from a man between 65 and 85 years old with acute or convalescent COVID-19. Both conserved end residues are part of each CDR3.

v_call	cdr3_aa
TRBV11-2	CASSQRGGSPHEQYF
TRBV2	CASSDGTGGNYQPQHF
TRBV7-9	CASSLVPGTFALHF
TRBV27	CASSFEQGGQPQHF
TRBV19	CASSSGRAYEQYF
TRBV5-8	CASSLFGTSGTYEQYF
TRBV19	CASSTGLAGDEQFF
TRBV4-1	CASSQPNSGANVLTF
TRBV7-2	CASSLGQGSNQPQHF
TRBV24-1	CATSDLLAGGNEQFF
TRBV4-3	CASSPDTSHGYTF
TRBV7-3	CASSLTGLAGFNEQFF
TRBV29-1	CSGGTGAIQFF
TRBV2	CASSPESGSYNEQFF